The following is a TCR beta chain sequence with its context. Its antigen is currently unknown. These data originate in a study of Ad26.COV2.S vaccination and SARS-CoV-2 variants. Study overall: Vaccine-arm donor from the placebo-controlled COV1001 Ad26.COV2.S trial.

Germline loops: CDR1 ENHRY, CDR2 SYGVKD. CDR3 length equals 13 residues. The V end was cut by 2 bases, the J end by 10 bases, with 9 bases between. Produced via immunoSEQ multiplex PCR; TCRdb's table is partial and in-frame only. The table includes hundreds of thousands of clones, about 90% detected once. As for treatment: around 19 received Ad26.COV2.S at low or high dose, single or two shots; about 5 received placebo; per-sample allocation not given. It was on day 63 after the first vaccine or placebo injection that samples were taken. Study-wide findings and caveats: Breadth measured for non-spike TCRs was similar across vaccine and placebo recipients.

The specimen was peripheral blood, collected in a trial of Ad26.COV2.S vaccine versus placebo. The chain combines TRBV10-3 with TRBJ1-6; D remains unclear. This clonotype was sampled from a person between 18 and 60 years old who received the Ad26.COV2.S COVID-19 vaccine or a placebo. The DNA for the CDR3 is TGTGCCATCAGTGAGCTATCGAACTCACCCCTCCACTTT. This translates into CAISELSNSPLHF.